The subject of this entry is one T cell receptor (beta chain). Original processing notes: Amplification with reference gene primers provided the estimates of nucleated cell counts. Assay used: immunoSEQ multiplex PCR; TCRdb lists only in-frame clones, some missing. That table gives V, J and clone size, and the DNA gave D and trimming. The sample holds 130,000 to 150,000 clones; roughly 89% are singletons and the top ten take 0.9% to 0.95%. The sample comes from a study of blood T cell repertoires in COVID-19. CDR3 length: 13 residues. Per germline, CDR1 WSHSY and CDR2 SAAADI. Trimming pared 6 bases from V and 0 bases from J, leaving 7 bases between.

The sequence came from a woman aged 50 to 65 with acute or convalescent COVID-19. The sample taken for sequencing was peripheral blood. This sequence joins TRBV10-2 and TRBJ2-3; no firm D call. The CDR3, as DNA: TGCGCCAGCAGGGGCGTCAGCACAGATACGCAGTATTTT. Protein: CASRGVSTDTQYF.